A single sample gave rise to the 23 T cell receptor beta chains below, sequenced in a study of cytomegalovirus exposure and HLA in healthy donors. The PCR used 60 Vbeta and 13 Jbeta primers. Sequencing used immunoSEQ multiplex PCR; TCRdb keeps in-frame clones, though not all of them. The sample consists of over 35,000 clones, 68% of them appearing once. The sequenced sample consisted of PBMCs. These receptors were taken from a man aged 40-49 years in good health and CMV-seronegative.

V gene TRBV5-1 combines with J gene TRBJ2-2; weak D call: TRBD2 (7 bases). Germline assignment: CDR1 SGHRS and CDR2 YFSETQ. V was clipped by 0 bases and J by 5 bases, with 11 bases between them. This CDR3 has 15 residues. The CDR3 is CASSLEGGRTGELFF. Here the CDR3 DNA reads TGCGCCAGCAGCTTGGAGGGGGGGAGGACCGGGGAGCTGTTTTTT. The full variable domain, completed using reference TRBV5-1 and TRBJ2-2, is KAGVTQTPRYLIKTRGQQVTLSCSPISGHRSVSWYQQTPGQGLQFLFEYFSETQRNKGNFPGRFSGRQFSNSRSEMNVSTLELGDSALYLCASSLEGGRTGELFFGEGSRLTVL.

The chain carries TRBV9 and TRBJ1-2, with D possibly TRBD1 on 6 matching bases. V was pared by 0 bases and J by 3 bases, with 6 bases between. Germline assignment: CDR1 SGDLS and CDR2 YYNGEE. The CDR3 covers 13 residues. The CDR3, as DNA: TGTGCCAGCAGCGTAGGGACAGACTATGGCTACACCTTC. Amino acids: CASSVGTDYGYTF.

The chain uses TRBV28 and TRBJ2-1; 11 bases match TRBD2. There are 16 residues in the CDR3. Germline CDR1 is MDHEN and CDR2 is SYDVKM. Unmatched junction bases numbered 9, after V lost 6 bases and J lost 5 bases. The CDR3 region is CASSIAGGRPNNEQFF. The CDR3 DNA reads as TGTGCCAGCAGCATAGCGGGGGGGCGGCCTAACAATGAGCAGTTCTTC.

J is TRBJ2-1 and V is TRBV7-2; 9 nucleotides line up with TRBD1. The CDR3 sequence is 15 residues long. CDR1 and CDR2 from the germline V gene are SGHTA and FQGNSA. V dropped 3 bases and J dropped 7; count of bases not matched to a gene: 7. The CDR3 DNA reads TGTGCCAGCAGCTTCGACAGGGGGAGTGGGAATGAGCAGTTCTTC. This gives the protein CASSFDRGSGNEQFF.

This chain connects TRBV13 to TRBJ1-2, with 9 bases identical to TRBD1. Trimming cost V 4 bases and J 0 bases; bases outside gene matches: 9. In germline, CDR1 is PRHDT, CDR2 FYEKMQ (reference sequence). The CDR3 is 17 amino acids. CDR3 region: CASSSRTGALTNYGYTF. In DNA form, the CDR3 reads TGTGCCAGCAGCTCACGGACAGGGGCCTTGACTAACTATGGCTACACCTTC. The entire variable domain, with the rest obtained from reference TRBV13 and TRBJ1-2, is as follows: AAGVIQSPRHLIKEKRETATLKCYPIPRHDTVYWYQQGPGQDPQFLISFYEKMQSDKGSIPDRFSAQQFSDYHSELNMSSLELGDSALYFCASSSRTGALTNYGYTFGSGTRLTVV.

V is TRBV5-1 and J is TRBJ1-1, with no clear D. Germline V gene data show CDR1 as SGHRS and CDR2 as YFSETQ. This CDR3 is 15 amino acids long. Trimming removed 1 base from V and 3 bases from J, with 13 bases in between. CDR3 DNA: TGCGCCAGCAGCTTGATGGCAGGAAAGGACACTGAAGCTTTCTTT. It translates to CASSLMAGKDTEAFF.

The V gene is TRBV29-1, the J gene TRBJ1-3; D is uncertain. CDR3 size: 13 residues. Germline-derived CDR1 and CDR2 are SQVTM and ANQGSEA. V shed 4 bases and J shed 2 bases, with 9 bases lying between them. CDR3 amino acids: CSVGGVTGNTIYF. Written as DNA, the CDR3 is TGCAGCGTTGGCGGGGTAACTGGAAACACCATATATTTT.

The chain is built from TRBV19 and TRBJ2-7; D perhaps matches TRBD1 (6 bases). Germline CDR1 and CDR2: LNHDA and SQIVND (reference sequence). The CDR3 has 14 residues. V was cut by 7 bases and J by 3 bases, with 16 bases left in between. The DNA for the CDR3 is TGTGCCAGTACCAAACGGACAGTCAGCTACGAGCAGTACTTC. This codes for CASTKRTVSYEQYF.

CDR3 region: CASSEEGRGVDTQYF. The CDR3 DNA reads as TGTGCCAGCAGTGAAGAGGGGAGGGGAGTAGATACGCAGTATTTT. This chain uses TRBV2 with TRBJ2-3; TRBD2 matches 7 bases. The CDR3 runs 15 residues. V trimming: 1 base; J trimming: 5 bases; junction bases outside the gene matches: 6. From germline, CDR1 is SNHLY and CDR2 FYNNEI.

Comments on this clone: The germline gene is not matched at one end of the junction; a read error may be the cause. V gene TRBV7-7 combines with J gene TRBJ2-2; tentatively, D is TRBD1 (6 bases). Germline V gene lookup returns CDR1 SSHAT and CDR2 FNYEAQ (reference sequence). This CDR3 contains 13 residues. In nucleotides, the CDR3 is TGTGCTAGCAGCCGCCAGGGGAGCGGGGAGCTGTTTTTT. Its translation: CASSRQGSGELFF. The whole variable domain, filled in from reference TRBV7-7 and TRBJ2-2, reads GAGVSQSPRYKVTKRGQDVTLRCDPISSHATLYWYQQALGQGPEFLTYFNYEAQPDKSGLPSDRFSAERPEGSISTLTIQRTEQRDSAMYRCASSRQGSGELFFGEGSRLTVL.

The chain has TRBV30 and TRBJ2-7; 9 bases are a match to TRBD1. Germline V gene lookup returns CDR1 GTSNPN and CDR2 SVGIG (reference sequence). The length of the CDR3 is 14 residues. J gave up 1 base and V 2 bases, and 3 bases lay outside the gene matches. The CDR3 sequence is CAWSLDRGSYEQYF. The CDR3 coding sequence is TGTGCCTGGAGTCTGGACAGGGGTTCCTACGAGCAGTACTTC. Full variable domain (rest looked up from reference TRBV30 and TRBJ2-7): SQTIHQWPATLVQPVGSPLSLECTVEGTSNPNLYWYRQAAGRGLQLLFYSVGIGQISSEVPQNLSASRPQDRQFILSSKKLLLSDSGFYLCAWSLDRGSYEQYFGPGTRLTVT.

This chain connects TRBV4-3 to TRBJ1-2; 8 nucleotides align to TRBD1. CDR3 size: 15 residues. The V gene's germline CDR1 is LGHNA and CDR2 YSLEER. The trim removed 1 base at V and 3 bases at J, leaving 4 bases unmatched. The CDR3 bases are TGCGCCAGCAGCCAAGCACTACAGGGGGACTATGGCTACACCTTC. It is translated as CASSQALQGDYGYTF.

The V and J genes are TRBV7-9 and TRBJ1-1; D is perhaps TRBD1 (5 bases). This CDR3 has 16 amino acids. Trimming took off 2 bases at V and 4 bases at J, with 17 bases between the two ends. The germline gives CDR1 SEHNR, CDR2 FQNEAQ (reference sequence). CDR3 residues: CASSLFGGGGGTEAFF. The CDR3 DNA is TGTGCCAGCAGCTTATTTGGGGGAGGAGGAGGCACTGAAGCTTTCTTT.

This chain uses TRBV2 with TRBJ1-2, with 8 nucleotides matching TRBD1. Germline CDR1 SNHLY, CDR2 FYNNEI. The CDR3 contains 13 residues. With 6 bases clipped from V and 8 bases from J, the junction kept 8 bases outside the gene matches. CDR3 coding DNA: TGTGCCAGCAGGGAGGACAGGGCGAACGGCTACACCTTC. Protein product: CASREDRANGYTF.

Only one count was recorded for this clone. The chain has TRBV7-2 and TRBJ2-7, with 8 bases fitting TRBD2. The CDR3 is made up of 15 amino acids. Losses at the gene ends were 5 bases for V and 5 bases for J; bases not matched to a gene: 11. From germline, CDR1 is SGHTA and CDR2 FQGNSA. In DNA form, the CDR3 reads TGTGCCAGCAGCGTCGGACTAGCTCGAACGGACGAGCAGTACTTC. This sequence encodes CASSVGLARTDEQYF.

V usage is TRBV6-6 and J usage is TRBJ1-1; 7 nucleotides line up with TRBD1. Unmatched junction bases numbered 1, after V lost 5 bases and J lost 1 base. Germline values: CDR1 MNHNY, CDR2 SVGAGI (reference sequence). The CDR3 spans 13 residues. CDR3 residues: CASSPGGNTEAFF. CDR3 nucleotides: TGTGCCAGCAGTCCAGGGGGGAACACTGAAGCTTTCTTT.

V gene TRBV28 combines with J gene TRBJ2-2; 8 bases are shared with TRBD2. Germline V gene lookup returns CDR1 MDHEN and CDR2 SYDVKM. V shed 6 bases and J 7 bases; nucleotides not matched to a gene: 13. This CDR3 comprises 16 residues. Here the CDR3 reads CASRYTLAGSGGELFF. CDR3 sequence (DNA): TGTGCCAGCAGATATACGCTAGCGGGTTCGGGCGGGGAGCTGTTTTTT.

The rearrangement joins TRBV19 to TRBJ1-4, with D possibly TRBD1 on 5 matching bases. Germline CDR1 LNHDA, CDR2 SQIVND (reference sequence). V dropped 6 bases and J dropped 3 bases, with 14 bases sitting between them. This CDR3 comprises 15 residues. CDR3 loop: CASSAVGHPNEKLFF. Here the CDR3 DNA reads TGTGCCAGTAGCGCAGTAGGACATCCTAATGAAAAACTGTTTTTT.

This clone appeared once. The gene calls are TRBV6-5 and TRBJ2-1, with a tentative D call TRBD2 (5 bases). Deletions cut 1 base from V and 8 bases from J, with 6 bases between. The germline V gene has CDR1 MNHEY and CDR2 SVGAGI. The CDR3 is 12 amino acids. CDR3 nucleotide sequence: TGTGCCAGCAGTTACTACGGGGATGAGCAGTTCTTC. Residues: CASSYYGDEQFF.

This clone turned up a few times. J is TRBJ2-7 and V is TRBV15; maybe TRBD1 (5 bases). CDR3 length: 16 amino acids. CDR1 LNHNV and CDR2 YYDKDF come from the germline V gene (reference sequence). The V end was cut by 3 bases, the J end by 3 bases, with 18 bases between. CDR3 residues: CATSRMEGQGIYEQYF. CDR3 in DNA: TGTGCCACCAGCAGGATGGAAGGGCAGGGCATCTACGAGCAGTACTTC.

The chain joins TRBV10-3 to TRBJ2-7; tentative D call: TRBD2 (7 bases). The V end lost 4 bases, the J end lost 4 bases, and 20 bases lay between the germline ends. The V gene's germline CDR1 is ENHRY and CDR2 SYGVKD. The CDR3 is 16 residues long. The CDR3 spells CAISGVGGVKSYEQYF. In DNA form, the CDR3 reads TGTGCCATCAGTGGGGTAGGGGGGGTTAAGTCGTACGAGCAGTACTTC.

The sample holds one count of this clone. The rearrangement joins TRBV12-5 to TRBJ1-5; a weak D match, TRBD1 (5 bases). Germline-derived CDR1 and CDR2 are LGHNT and FRNRAP. The CDR3 loop spans 14 amino acids. V lost 1 base and J 3 bases, leaving 7 bases between the germline ends. CDR3 sequence: CASGLADNNQPQHF. In DNA, the CDR3 is TGTGCTAGTGGTTTGGCGGACAACAATCAGCCCCAGCATTTT.

This clone was counted once. This chain connects TRBV9 to TRBJ2-3, with 8 bases fitting TRBD2. This CDR3 contains 16 residues. Germline CDR1 SGDLS, CDR2 YYNGEE. The V gene end was trimmed by 0 bases and the J gene end by 4 bases; junction bases not matched to a gene: 7. The CDR3 sequence: CASSVGAGVIPDTQYF. The CDR3 nucleotides read TGTGCCAGCAGCGTAGGAGCGGGGGTCATCCCAGATACGCAGTATTTT.